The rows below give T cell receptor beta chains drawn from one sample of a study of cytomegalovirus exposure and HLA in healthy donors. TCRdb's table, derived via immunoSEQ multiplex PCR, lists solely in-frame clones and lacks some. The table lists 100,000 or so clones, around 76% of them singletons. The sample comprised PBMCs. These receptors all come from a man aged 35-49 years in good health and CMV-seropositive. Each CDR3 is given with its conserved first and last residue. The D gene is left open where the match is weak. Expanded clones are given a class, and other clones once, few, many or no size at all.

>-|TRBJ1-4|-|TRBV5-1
CASSLGANEKLFF
TGCGCCAGCAGCTTGGGTGCGAATGAAAAACTGTTTTTT
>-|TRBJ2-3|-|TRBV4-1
CASSQDGGASDTQYF
TGCGCCAGCAGCCAAGATGGGGGGGCCTCAGATACGCAGTATTTT
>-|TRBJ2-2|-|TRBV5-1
CASSLAGTNTGELFF
TGCGCCAGCAGCTTGGCGGGGACGAACACCGGGGAGCTGTTTTTT
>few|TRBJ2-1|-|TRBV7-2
CASSFRQDSYNEQFF
TGTGCCAGCAGCTTTAGACAGGACTCCTACAATGAGCAGTTCTTC
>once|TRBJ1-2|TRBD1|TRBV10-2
CASSEGDRGGLFGYTF
TGCGCCAGCAGTGAAGGGGACAGGGGTGGCCTATTTGGCTACACCTTC
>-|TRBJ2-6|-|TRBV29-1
CSADSGANGLTF
TGCAGCGCAGACTCTGGGGCCAACGGCCTGACTTTC
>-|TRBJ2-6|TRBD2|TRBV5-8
CASAWGGRTGANGLTF
TGTGCCAGCGCTTGGGGGGGAAGGACTGGGGCCAACGGCCTGACTTTC
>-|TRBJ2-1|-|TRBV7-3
CASSLTRNEQFF
TGTGCCAGCAGCTTAACGCGGAATGAGCAGTTCTTC
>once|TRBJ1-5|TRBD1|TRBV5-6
CASSFFRDRANQPQHF
TGTGCCAGCAGCTTCTTCCGGGACAGGGCTAATCAGCCCCAGCATTTT
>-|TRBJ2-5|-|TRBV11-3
CASSLRRETQYF
TGTGCCAGCAGCTTACGTCGAGAGACCCAGTACTTC
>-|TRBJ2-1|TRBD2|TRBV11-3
CASSFYSGILYNEQFF
TGTGCCAGCAGCTTTTATAGCGGGATACTCTACAATGAGCAGTTCTTC
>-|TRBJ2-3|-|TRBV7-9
CASSLSSAADTQYF
TGTGCCAGCAGCCTTTCATCGGCGGCAGATACGCAGTATTTT
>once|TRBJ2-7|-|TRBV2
CASSAQGPFYEQYF
TGTGCCAGCAGCGCACAGGGCCCCTTTTACGAGCAGTACTTC
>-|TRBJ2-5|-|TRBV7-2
CASSNGQLDQETQYF
TGTGCCAGCAGCAACGGACAGTTGGACCAAGAGACCCAGTACTTC
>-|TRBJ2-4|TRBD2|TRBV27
CASSFLGASGGPNSQYF
TGTGCCAGCAGTTTTTTGGGTGCTAGCGGGGGGCCAAACAGTCAGTACTTC
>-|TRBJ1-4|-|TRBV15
CATSTLRGLNEKLFF
TGTGCCACCAGCACCCTAAGGGGCCTTAATGAAAAACTGTTTTTT
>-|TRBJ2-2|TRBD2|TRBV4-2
CASSGLAGTNTGELFF
TGTGCCAGCAGCGGACTAGCGGGGACGAACACCGGGGAGCTGTTTTTT
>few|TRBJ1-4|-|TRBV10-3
CAISEGRGNGEKLFF
TGTGCCATCAGTGAGGGGAGGGGCAACGGTGAAAAACTGTTTTTT
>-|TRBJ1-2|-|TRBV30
CAWSEGPNYGYTF
TGTGCCTGGAGTGAGGGGCCTAACTATGGCTACACCTTC
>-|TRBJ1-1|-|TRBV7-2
CASSFLPGNTEAFF
TGTGCCAGCAGCTTCTTACCGGGGAACACTGAAGCTTTCTTT
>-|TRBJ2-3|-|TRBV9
CASSVVGSTQYF
TGTGCCAGCAGCGTAGTTGGCTCTACGCAGTATTTT
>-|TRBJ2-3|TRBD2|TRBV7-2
CASSFRGTSGKDTQYF
TGTGCCAGCAGCTTTCGAGGGACTAGCGGGAAAGATACGCAGTATTTT
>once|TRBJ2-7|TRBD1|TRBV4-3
CASSQTDRDTPQQYF
TGCGCCAGCAGCCAAACTGACAGGGATACCCCACAGCAGTACTTC
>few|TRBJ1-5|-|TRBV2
CASSERLRGTQHF
TGTGCCAGCAGTGAAAGGCTCCGAGGGACCCAGCATTTT
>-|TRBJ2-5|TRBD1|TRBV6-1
CAGGTGRKETQYF
TGTGCCGGAGGGACAGGGAGGAAAGAGACCCAGTACTTC
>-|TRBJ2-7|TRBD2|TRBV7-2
CASSQRHSGSVYEQYF
TGCGCCAGCAGCCAACGCCATAGCGGGAGCGTTTACGAGCAGTACTTC